Listed here are 16 T cell receptor beta chains from one sample, sequenced in a study of human T cells and chemical hapten exposure. Time point here: pre-sensitization, week 0. Treatment here: therapeutic diphenylcyclopropenone sensitization with weekly scalp DPC. TCRdb fed the RACE reads into MiXCR, producing one record per CDR3 protein. The sample contains fewer than 300,000 distinct CDR3 sequences, around 7.3% of which appear only once. The sample here was whole blood, taken in connection with sensitization to the hapten diphenylcyclopropenone (DPC). The receptors originated from a man between 18 and 35 years old with alopecia areata. Some clones in this sample may be carry-over from other donors' samples.

The rearrangement links TRBV3-2 to TRBJ2-4. TRBV3-2 counts as a pseudogene. CDR3 length: 16 amino acids. This CDR3 reads CASSQDLGGWKNIQYF. CDR3 DNA sequence: TGTGCCAGCAGCCAAGATCTAGGGGGCTGGAAAAACATTCAGTACTTC.

The chain employs TRBV7-9 and TRBJ2-3; the D gene could be TRBD1 or TRBD2 (5 bases each). This CDR3 region has 12 residues. Germline loops: CDR1 SEHNR, CDR2 FQNEAQ (reference sequence). The V and J ends lost 10 bases and 6 bases respectively, with 14 bases between them. Here the CDR3 DNA reads TGTGCCACCCTGGGGACGTACGATACGCAGTATTTT. Its translation: CATLGTYDTQYF.

This sequence joins TRBV12-3 or TRBV12-4 and TRBJ1-4, with D possibly TRBD1 on 5 matching bases. CDR3 length equals 15 residues. With 2 bases removed from V and 5 bases from J, the gap between germline ends came to 12 bases. The CDR3 bases are TGTGCCAGCAGTTTACCTCCAGGGACGAATGAAAAACTGTTTTTT. Translating it yields CASSLPPGTNEKLFF.

This clonotype came up many times. The chain combines TRBV6-6 with TRBJ1-4; no reliable D call. The CDR3 is 15 amino acids. Trimming took 3 bases from V and 7 from J, leaving 15 bases between them. Germline V gene sequence: CDR1 MNHNY, CDR2 SVGAGI (reference sequence). The CDR3 here is CASSYGAGGGEKLFF. CDR3 sequence (DNA): TGTGCCAGCAGTTATGGAGCGGGAGGTGGTGAAAAACTGTTTTTT.

This clonotype was counted between two and nine times. This chain joins TRBV7-2 and TRBJ2-2, with 9 bases that match TRBD2. Germline CDR1 reads SGHTA; CDR2 reads FQGNSA. The junction had 13 bases not matched to a gene; V was cut back by 2 bases and J by 9 bases. The CDR3 spans 17 residues. In DNA form, the CDR3 reads TGTGCCAGCAGCTTAACGGTCCTAGCGGGGCCCCACAGGGAGCTGTTTTTT. Translated, it gives CASSLTVLAGPHRELFF. Full variable domain (missing parts from reference TRBV7-2 and TRBJ2-2): GAGVSQSPSNKVTEKGKDVELRCDPISGHTALYWYRQSLGQGLEFLIYFQGNSAPDKSGLPSDRFSAERTGGSVSTLTIQRTQQEDSAVYLCASSLTVLAGPHRELFFGEGSRLTVL.

The rearrangement uses TRBV7-9 and TRBJ2-3, with a weak D call TRBD2 (5 bases). The V and J ends lost 5 bases and 2 bases respectively, with 17 bases between them. Germline V CDR1 and CDR2: SEHNR, FQNEAQ (reference sequence). This CDR3 contains 16 residues. This CDR3 reads CASSVRADAYTDTQYF. Here the CDR3 DNA reads TGTGCCAGCAGCGTACGAGCGGATGCTTACACAGATACGCAGTATTTT.

Only a few counts were recorded for this clonotype. This chain uses TRBV6-6 with TRBJ2-7, with TRBD2 matching 10 bases. CDR3 length: 16 residues. The V gene's germline CDR1 is MNHNY and CDR2 SVGAGI (reference sequence). Losses at the gene ends were 0 bases for V and 1 base for J; bases not matched to a gene: 3. CDR3 sequence: CASSYSASGGSYEQYV. In nucleotides, the CDR3 is TGTGCCAGCAGTTACTCGGCTAGCGGGGGTTCCTACGAGCAGTACGTC.

This clonotype was seen ten or more times. The chain combines TRBV5-1 with TRBJ1-1, with a weak D call TRBD1 (6 bases). The germline V gene encodes CDR1 SGHRS and CDR2 YFSETQ. The CDR3 runs 14 residues. V was cut by 2 bases and J by 2 bases, with 10 bases left in between. CDR3 in amino acids: CASSLQGPNTEAFF. The CDR3 DNA is TGCGCCAGCAGCTTACAGGGACCAAACACTGAAGCTTTCTTT.

The rearrangement links TRBV7-2 to TRBJ2-3; D unresolved. The CDR3 runs 11 residues. Trimming pared 4 bases from V and 5 bases from J, leaving 4 bases between. Germline loops: CDR1 SGHTA, CDR2 FQGNSA. The CDR3 is CASSSLDTQYF. The CDR3 DNA reads as TGTGCCAGCAGCTCCTTAGATACGCAGTATTTT.

The gene calls are TRBV7-2 and TRBJ2-1; no clear D. CDR3 length: 13 amino acids. V lost 1 base and J 6 bases, leaving 7 bases between the germline ends. Germline CDR1 reads SGHTA; CDR2 reads FQGNSA. CDR3 sequence reads: CASSLDWGNEQFF. CDR3 DNA: TGTGCCAGCAGCTTAGACTGGGGCAATGAGCAGTTCTTC.

This clonotype was counted ten times or more. This sequence joins TRBV2 and TRBJ2-7; D not resolved. The germline V gene has CDR1 SNHLY and CDR2 FYNNEI. The V gene lost 3 bases and the J gene lost 6 bases, with 15 bases spanning the gap. The CDR3 is 14 residues long. The CDR3 protein is CASSEGIPSVEQYV. CDR3 DNA: TGTGCCAGCAGTGAGGGCATACCCTCAGTCGAGCAGTACGTC.

This clonotype has at least ten counts. The V and J genes are TRBV20-1 and TRBJ2-7; no clear D gene. The germline V gene encodes CDR1 DFQATT and CDR2 SNEGSKA (reference sequence). The CDR3 is 10 residues long. Trimming removed 5 bases from V and 6 bases from J, with 8 bases in between. The CDR3 bases are TGCAGTGCTGAGCACGGCGAGCAGTACTTC. It yields the protein CSAEHGEQYF.

The V and J genes are TRBV12-3 or TRBV12-4 and TRBJ2-1, with 7 bases that match TRBD1. This CDR3 contains 16 residues. With 3 bases clipped from V and 4 bases from J, the junction kept 9 bases outside the gene matches. Written as DNA, the CDR3 is TGTGCCAGCAGTTTTGGACTCCCGGGACAGTACAATGAGCAGTTCTTC. This encodes CASSFGLPGQYNEQFF.

This clonotype has ten or more counts. The chain joins TRBV4-3 to TRBJ2-6; D is unclear. Germline V gene data show CDR1 as LGHNA and CDR2 as YSLEER. V was cut by 3 bases and J by 0 bases, with 9 bases left in between. The CDR3 consists of 16 residues. The CDR3 region has the DNA TGCGCCAGCAGCCAGGATTATAGCTCTGGGGCCAACGTCCTGACTTTC. It encodes CASSQDYSSGANVLTF.

This clonotype was seen at least ten times. The chain employs TRBV5-5 and TRBJ1-1; tentatively, D is TRBD1 (5 bases). CDR3 size: 15 residues. Looked up from germline, CDR1 is SGHKS and CDR2 is YYEKEE (reference sequence). The V and J ends lost 3 bases and 2 bases respectively, with 14 bases between them. CDR3 nucleotide sequence: TGTGCCAGCAGCTCCCGTAGGGGAGGCAACACTGAAGCTTTCTTT. This encodes CASSSRRGGNTEAFF.

This clonotype was seen more than once but under ten times. The CDR3 sequence: CASSRRLSGELFF. In nucleotides, the CDR3 is TGCGCCAGCAGCCGTAGACTGAGCGGGGAGCTGTTTTTT. This chain uses TRBV5-1 with TRBJ2-2; D ambiguous. Germline loops: CDR1 SGHRS, CDR2 YFSETQ. Trimming removed 4 bases from V and 7 bases from J, with 11 bases in between. This CDR3 spans 13 amino acids.